This T cell receptor (beta chain) was retrieved from a study of vaccination and CD4 T cells after COVID-19. The treatment here: roughly 11-day PBMC culture with coronavirus spike peptide pools or control peptides (ViraFEST assay). Under the ViraFEST approach, antigen-specific T cells were expanded with peptide pools and TCRs subsequently sequenced. Patients returned positive PCR results between March and December 2020, earlier than US Alpha, Beta and Delta variants. Fresh IL-2 medium replaced half the culture medium on days 3 and 7. V lost 5 bases and J lost 1, with 5 bases in between. Germline assignment: CDR1 LNHNV and CDR2 YYDKDF (reference sequence). The CDR3 loop spans 12 amino acids. This clonotype came up once. Its antigen is undetermined. Oncomine TCR Beta short-read sequencing was applied to DNA from cultured CD4+ T cells. Extraction of genomic DNA was performed on cultured CD4+ T cells. A single record per CDR3 protein comes from TCRdb applying MiXCR to the PCR reads. The sample has just under 20,000 distinct CDR3 sequences; approximately 67% are singletons.

The TCR was taken from a human donor who had recovered from COVID-19. Input material: CD4+ T cells from blood, cultured in vitro. The genes are TRBV15 and TRBJ1-1; D not resolved. Here the CDR3 DNA reads TGTGCCACCAGCCGGGCGAACACTGAAGCTTTCTTT. Translation gives CATSRANTEAFF.